Presented here are 21 T cell receptor beta chains from one specimen sequenced in a study of cytomegalovirus exposure and HLA in healthy donors (TCRdb year 2017). Libraries were constructed by the immunoSEQ multiplex PCR assay. For the multiplex PCR, a mixture combining 60 forward primers for TCR Vbeta segments and 13 reverse primers for TCR Jbeta segments was used. TCRdb stores this immuneACCESS table with in-frame sequences only. Part of the clones is absent; in the studies checked, under half of the shortfall reflects unresolved V genes, and no reason is known for the rest. The sample data list about 110,000 clones, and around 78% of these were observed just once. The ten largest clones capture around 1.3% of the sample. Sequencing was performed on PBMCs. The receptors here all came from a woman aged 30 to 39 in good health and CMV-seronegative.

In this sample, this clone turned up once. This chain links TRBV10-3 with TRBJ1-1; tentatively, D is TRBD1 (6 bases). The CDR3 has 12 amino acids. The V and J ends lost 4 bases and 9 bases respectively, with 12 bases between them. Germline assignment: CDR1 ENHRY and CDR2 SYGVKD. CDR3 loop: CAISAAGVQAFF. CDR3 nucleotide sequence: TGTGCCATCAGTGCGGCAGGGGTTCAAGCTTTCTTT.

This chain joins TRBV28 and TRBJ2-5; TRBD2 matches at 7 bases. The V gene end was trimmed by 5 bases and the J gene end by 2 bases; junction bases not matched to a gene: 8. This CDR3 is built from 15 residues. Germline assignment: CDR1 MDHEN and CDR2 SYDVKM. This chain's CDR3 is CASSDLGGEQETQYF. The CDR3 region has the DNA TGTGCCAGCAGTGATTTGGGGGGGGAACAAGAGACCCAGTACTTC.

This clone came up a few times. The CDR3 here is CASSNVSGENTEAFF. In DNA form, the CDR3 reads TGTGCCAGCAGCAACGTCTCGGGGGAGAACACTGAAGCTTTCTTT. This chain uses TRBV21-1 with TRBJ1-1. TRBV21-1 is marked as a pseudogene. The CDR3 is made up of 15 amino acids.

V and J are TRBV6-4 and TRBJ2-1; D is possibly TRBD1 (6 bases). Trimming removed 5 bases at V and 1 base at J, with 12 bases between. The germline V gene has CDR1 MRHNA and CDR2 SNTAGT. The CDR3 runs to 15 residues. For the CDR3, the DNA is TGTGCCAGCAGTCATACAGGGCTATCCTACAATGAGCAGTTCTTC. Encoded protein: CASSHTGLSYNEQFF.

The chain has TRBV10-3 and TRBJ1-1, with 9 positions matching TRBD1. Trimming took 3 bases from V and 5 from J; bases not matched to a gene: 4. This CDR3 is built from 14 residues. The V gene's germline CDR1 is ENHRY and CDR2 SYGVKD. The CDR3 here is CAISDGQGWTEAFF. The DNA for the CDR3 is TGTGCCATCAGTGATGGACAGGGGTGGACTGAAGCTTTCTTT.

This clone was seen only a few times. The chain joins TRBV6-6 to TRBJ1-1, with a tentative D call TRBD1 (5 bases). This CDR3 has 15 amino acids. Trimming took off 2 bases at V and 3 bases at J, with 13 bases between the two ends. Germline V gene data show CDR1 as MNHNY and CDR2 as SVGAGI (reference sequence). The CDR3 is CASSYSGGGDTEAFF. CDR3 DNA: TGTGCCAGCAGTTACAGCGGAGGAGGGGACACTGAAGCTTTCTTT.

The rearrangement uses TRBV28 and TRBJ1-5; the D is unclear. Per the germline V gene, CDR1 is MDHEN and CDR2 is SYDVKM. Trimming took 3 bases from V and 3 from J, leaving 9 bases between them. CDR3 length: 14 amino acids. The DNA for the CDR3 is TGTGCCAGCAGTTTTCCCGGTTACAATCAGCCCCAGCATTTT. Protein sequence: CASSFPGYNQPQHF.

This clone was observed once. This chain uses TRBV10-3 with TRBJ2-7; the D gene is possibly TRBD2 (6 bases). Per the germline V gene, CDR1 is ENHRY and CDR2 is SYGVKD. This CDR3 has 15 amino acids. V was cut by 0 bases and J by 7 bases, with 16 bases left in between. CDR3 in amino acids: CAISESGWGAGEQYF. CDR3 in DNA: TGTGCCATCAGTGAGTCGGGGTGGGGCGCGGGGGAGCAGTACTTC.

Concerning this clone: The sample carries other DNA sequences with the same CDR3. The V gene is TRBV7-2, the J gene TRBJ1-5; tentative D call: TRBD1 (6 bases). V was trimmed by 2 bases and J by 1 base, leaving 6 bases between them. Germline V gene lookup returns CDR1 SGHTA and CDR2 FQGNSA. The CDR3 has 14 residues. The CDR3, as DNA: TGTGCCAGCAGCTTACAGGGGAGCAATCAGCCCCAGCATTTT. Translation gives CASSLQGSNQPQHF. The full variable domain, in which reference TRBV7-2 and TRBJ1-5 provide the parts outside the CDR3, is GAGVSQSPSNKVTEKGKDVELRCDPISGHTALYWYRQSLGQGLEFLIYFQGNSAPDKSGLPSDRFSAERTGGSVSTLTIQRTQQEDSAVYLCASSLQGSNQPQHFGDGTRLSIL.

The chain is built from TRBV29-1 and TRBJ2-5; the D gene is possibly TRBD1 (6 bases). V gave up 3 bases and J gave up 4 bases, with 9 bases separating them. CDR1 is SQVTM, CDR2 ANQGSEA, per germline. CDR3 length equals 12 residues. CDR3 region: CSVDRGRETQYF. CDR3 nucleotide sequence: TGCAGCGTTGACAGGGGAAGAGAGACCCAGTACTTC.

This chain uses TRBV7-9 with TRBJ2-7; 9 nucleotides agree with TRBD1. The CDR3 covers 15 residues. V shed 4 bases and J 5 bases; nucleotides not matched to a gene: 9. Looked up from germline, CDR1 is SEHNR and CDR2 is FQNEAQ (reference sequence). The CDR3 bases are TGTGCCAGCAGCTCGGGACAGGGCCAAACTAACGAGCAGTACTTC. Residues: CASSSGQGQTNEQYF.

The gene calls are TRBV25-1 and TRBJ2-5, with D possibly TRBD1 on 6 matching bases. The CDR3 consists of 14 residues. Trimming took off 2 bases at V and 5 bases at J, with 12 bases between the two ends. Germline V gives CDR1 MGHDK, CDR2 SYGVNS. The DNA for the CDR3 is TGTGCCAGCAGTGAAGGACAGCCGGGGGAGACCCAGTACTTC. It codes for CASSEGQPGETQYF.

The rearrangement uses TRBV6-5 and TRBJ2-7; 8 bases align to TRBD2. Germline CDR1 MNHEY, CDR2 SVGAGI. The CDR3 runs 15 residues. V lost 0 bases to trimming and J lost 4 bases; unmatched junction nucleotides: 5. CDR3 residues: CASSYSGAGGYEQYF. CDR3 nucleotides: TGTGCCAGCAGTTACTCAGGGGCGGGGGGTTACGAGCAGTACTTC.

This sequence joins TRBV28 and TRBJ2-2, with TRBD1 identical over 8 bases. Looked up from germline, CDR1 is MDHEN and CDR2 is SYDVKM. The CDR3 extends over 16 amino acids. V lost 5 bases to trimming and J lost 1 base; unmatched junction nucleotides: 6. CDR3 DNA: TGTGCCAGCAGTCTTGCGGACAGGGTGAACACCGGGGAGCTGTTTTTT. Its protein is CASSLADRVNTGELFF.

This clone was counted between two and nine times. The chain recombines TRBV6-8 with TRBJ2-2; 11 positions agree with TRBD2. The CDR3 runs 15 residues. Germline CDR1 reads MNHGY; CDR2 reads SAAAGT. V lost 10 bases, J lost 7 bases, and 11 bases stayed unmatched. CDR3 sequence: CATIIAGGPGGELFF. Here the CDR3 DNA reads TGTGCCACCATTATAGCGGGGGGGCCCGGCGGGGAGCTGTTTTTT.

The chain has TRBV4-3 and TRBJ2-5; possible D gene TRBD2, 6 bases. This CDR3 has 16 amino acids. Germline V gives CDR1 LGHNA, CDR2 YSLEER. V was pared by 5 bases and J by 4 bases, with 20 bases between. The CDR3 region has the DNA TGCGCCAGCAGCACTAGCTTAACAACGCTCGGAGAGACCCAGTACTTC. Its translation is CASSTSLTTLGETQYF.

This clone has only a few counts. The V gene is TRBV11-1, the J gene TRBJ1-1; the D gene is possibly TRBD1 (5 bases). V was cut by 5 bases and J by 1 base, with 11 bases left in between. Germline V CDR1 and CDR2: SGHAT, FQDESV (reference sequence). CDR3 size: 14 residues. CDR3 region: CASSPRQTNTEAFF. The DNA of the CDR3 is TGTGCCAGCAGCCCGCGACAGACGAACACTGAAGCTTTCTTT.

The chain is built from TRBV28 and TRBJ1-2; 7 bases map to TRBD1. This CDR3 is built from 16 residues. The V gene's germline CDR1 is MDHEN and CDR2 SYDVKM. V was pared by 2 bases and J by 2 bases, with 8 bases of the junction left unmatched. Here the CDR3 reads CASSLGTGAKNYGYTF. The DNA for the CDR3 is TGTGCCAGCAGTTTAGGAACAGGGGCGAAAAACTATGGCTACACCTTC.

A single count supports this clone. The rearrangement joins TRBV4-3 to TRBJ1-1, with a tentative D call TRBD1 (5 bases). The germline V gene encodes CDR1 LGHNA and CDR2 YSLEER. The V end was cut by 2 bases, the J end by 4 bases, with 29 bases between. There are 20 residues in the CDR3. CDR3 loop: CASSQHSGAIAGVGSTEAFF. CDR3 in DNA: TGCGCCAGCAGCCAACACTCCGGGGCGATTGCGGGGGTCGGGAGCACTGAAGCTTTCTTT.

This clone was observed a handful of times. The chain employs TRBV4-1 and TRBJ1-5; D possibly corresponds to TRBD1 (6 bases). CDR3 length: 14 amino acids. The germline V and J ends were trimmed by 0 bases and 7 bases, with 10 bases remaining between them. The germline V gene has CDR1 MGHRA and CDR2 YSYEKL. CDR3 in DNA: TGCGCCAGCAGCCAAGATTGGCAGGGGCAGCCCCAGCATTTT. Protein product: CASSQDWQGQPQHF.

V is TRBV7-8 and J is TRBJ2-3; 8 nucleotides agree with TRBD2. Per germline, CDR1 SGHVS and CDR2 FQNEAQ. This CDR3 has 15 residues. Trimming cost V 6 bases and J 2 bases; bases outside gene matches: 7. CDR3 sequence (DNA): TGTGCCAGCAGGTTGACTAGCGCAAACACAGATACGCAGTATTTT. It is translated as CASRLTSANTDTQYF.